Listed below are T cell receptor beta chains from one sample, sequenced in a study of type 1 regulatory T cells. TCRdb re-analysed the reads in MiXCR, keeping a single row per CDR3 protein. The sample shows 14,000 to 15,000 distinct CDR3 sequences, approximately 15% of them seen only once. No cognate antigen is known for these TCRs. Sequences were obtained from cultured T cells, either the whole culture or a sorted T cell fraction (not recorded which). The receptors were gathered from a human donor in good health. Each CDR3 is given with its conserved first and last residue. The D gene is left open where the match is weak. Clone size appears in some rows only: once, few, many, or a class for an expanded clone.

TRBV5-6	TRBJ1-5	NA	many	CASSLGTSQPQHF	TGTGCCAGCAGCTTGGGGACTTCTCAGCCCCAGCATTTT
TRBV5-8	TRBJ2-7	NA	NA	CAGSLEGPPLNEQYF	TGTGCCGGCAGCTTGGAGGGACCTCCGCTGAACGAGCAGTACTTC
TRBV28	TRBJ2-2	NA	few	CASRAGTRTGELFF	TGTGCCAGCAGGGCCGGGACAAGGACCGGGGAGCTGTTTTTT
TRBV12-3/TRBV12-4	TRBJ1-6	NA	many	CASSLRGVGNSPLHF	TGTGCCAGCAGTTTACGAGGGGTTGGCAATTCACCCCTCCACTTT
TRBV9	TRBJ2-2	NA	few	CASSIASGTGELFF	TGTGCCAGCAGCATCGCTTCGGGCACCGGGGAGCTGTTTTTT
TRBV9	TRBJ2-2	NA	many	CASSETGGWVGELFF	TGTGCCAGCAGCGAGACTGGGGGTTGGGTCGGGGAGCTGTTTTTT
TRBV28	TRBJ2-1	NA	medium-sized	CASSGHFEQFF	TGTGCCAGCTCCGGACATTTTGAGCAGTTCTTC
TRBV28	TRBJ2-7	TRBD2	many	CASSSRGSGFYEQYF	TGTGCCAGCAGTTCGAGGGGTAGCGGGTTCTACGAGCAGTACTTC
TRBV7-3	TRBJ2-2	TRBD2	NA	CASSLTSERDTGELFF	TGTGCCAGCAGCTTGACTAGCGAGAGGGACACCGGGGAGCTGTTTTTT
TRBV24-1	TRBJ2-4	NA	many	CATSDVGGGNIQYF	TGTGCCACCAGTGATGTAGGGGGTGGAAACATTCAGTACTTC
TRBV12-3/TRBV12-4	TRBJ1-3	TRBD1	many	CASSFGGQTSGNTIYF	TGTGCCAGCAGTTTTGGGGGACAGACCTCTGGAAACACCATATATTTT
TRBV12-3/TRBV12-4	TRBJ2-7	TRBD1	few	CASSLGTGLYEQYF	TGTGCCAGCAGTTTAGGGACAGGGTTATACGAGCAGTACTTC
TRBV6-1	TRBJ2-1	NA	NA	CAVGDPYNEQFF	TGTGCGGTGGGGGATCCCTACAATGAGCAGTTCTTC
TRBV18	TRBJ2-1	NA	NA	CASSPTQGYNEQFF	TGTGCCAGCTCGCCTACCCAGGGCTACAATGAGCAGTTCTTC
TRBV12-3/TRBV12-4	TRBJ2-5	NA	many	CASSRGTPSGETQYF	TGTGCCAGCAGCCGGGGGACTCCTTCTGGGGAGACCCAGTACTTC
TRBV20-1	TRBJ2-3	TRBD2	medium-sized	CSARDGGLATDTQYF	TGCAGTGCTAGAGATGGTGGACTAGCAACAGATACGCAGTATTTT
TRBV2	TRBJ2-5	TRBD1	few	CASSDRTGLFLYQETQYF	TGTGCCAGCAGTGATCGGACAGGCTTATTTCTTTACCAAGAGACCCAGTACTTC
TRBV20-1	TRBJ1-4	TRBD1	many	CSARTGGDEKLFF	TGCAGTGCTCGGACAGGGGGCGATGAAAAACTGTTTTTT
TRBV7-2	TRBJ2-7	TRBD2	many	CASSLVASGRTYEQYF	TGTGCCAGCAGCTTAGTTGCCAGCGGGAGAACCTACGAGCAGTACTTC
TRBV5-1	TRBJ2-6	NA	many	CASSLDPLSGANVLTF	TGCGCCAGCAGCTTGGACCCCCTCTCTGGGGCCAACGTCCTGACTTTC
TRBV5-1	TRBJ2-6	NA	many	CASSQSPGSGANVLTF	TGCGCCAGCAGCCAGAGCCCGGGTTCTGGGGCCAACGTCCTGACTTTC
TRBV12-3/TRBV12-4	TRBJ1-3	NA	many	CASSVTVGNTIYF	TGTGCCAGCAGTGTGACTGTTGGAAACACCATATATTTT
TRBV7-8	TRBJ1-1	NA	many	CASSTGYGAFF	TGTGCCAGCAGCACAGGGTATGGAGCTTTCTTT
TRBV19	TRBJ2-5	NA	few	CASTEGGQETQYF	TGTGCCAGTACGGAGGGAGGACAAGAGACCCAGTACTTC
TRBV6-5	TRBJ1-5	TRBD1	few	CASSCLPPGQGRNQPQHF	TGTGCCAGCAGTTGCCTCCCTCCGGGACAGGGAAGGAATCAGCCCCAGCATTTT
TRBV7-9	TRBJ1-2	NA	many	CASSLVGFGGYTF	TGTGCCAGCAGCTTAGTTGGTTTTGGGGGCTACACCTTC
TRBV7-6	TRBJ2-7	TRBD1	many	CASSISPGQGNEQYF	TGTGCCAGCAGCATAAGTCCGGGACAGGGGAACGAGCAGTACTTC
TRBV6-4	TRBJ2-1	NA	many	CASSVIGSIGNEQFF	TGTGCCAGCAGTGTTATCGGGAGTATTGGGAATGAGCAGTTCTTC
TRBV9	TRBJ2-5	NA	NA	CASSVGIAETQYF	TGTGCCAGCAGCGTAGGAATAGCGGAGACCCAGTACTTC
TRBV7-9	TRBJ2-7	TRBD2	few	CASSELAVNEQYF	TGTGCCAGCAGCGAACTAGCGGTTAACGAGCAGTACTTC
TRBV12-3/TRBV12-4	TRBJ2-1	NA	many	CASSLRQKQFF	TGTGCCAGCAGTTTGAGGCAGAAGCAGTTCTTC
TRBV14	TRBJ2-3	TRBD2	few	CASRPSGGRTDTQYF	TGTGCCAGCAGGCCTTCGGGCGGGAGAACAGATACGCAGTATTTT
TRBV19	TRBJ2-5	TRBD1	NA	CASSTLTGQETQYF	TGTGCCAGTAGTACTTTGACAGGGCAAGAGACCCAGTACTTC
TRBV5-1	TRBJ1-2	NA	many	CASSLEGRGGYTF	TGCGCCAGCAGCTTGGAGGGACGGGGTGGCTACACCTTC
TRBV14	TRBJ2-7	NA	many	CASSWSGGWSYEQYF	TGTGCCAGCAGCTGGTCGGGCGGTTGGTCCTACGAGCAGTACTTC
TRBV4-2	TRBJ2-1	NA	few	CASSRFGGSYNEQFF	TGTGCCAGCAGCAGATTTGGCGGTTCCTACAATGAGCAGTTCTTC
TRBV10-3	TRBJ1-2	NA	NA	CAISESQDDYGYTF	TGTGCCATCAGTGAGTCACAGGATGACTATGGCTACACCTTC
TRBV18	TRBJ2-7	NA	many	CASSNLGADYEQYF	TGTGCCAGCTCCAACTTGGGGGCTGACTACGAGCAGTACTTC
TRBV19	TRBJ1-3	TRBD1	few	CASMRDRGPGNTIYF	TGTGCCAGTATGCGGGACAGGGGGCCTGGAAACACCATATATTTT
TRBV12-3/TRBV12-4	TRBJ1-1	NA	few	CASTTMQGTEAFF	TGTGCCAGCACTACAATGCAGGGGACTGAAGCTTTCTTT
TRBV12-3/TRBV12-4	TRBJ2-6	NA	NA	CASSYRQVRSGANVLTF	TGTGCCAGCAGCTACCGACAGGTCCGCTCTGGGGCCAACGTCCTGACTTTC
TRBV12-3/TRBV12-4	TRBJ1-5	NA	many	CASSLLATGNQPQHF	TGTGCCAGCAGTTTGCTGGCGACCGGCAATCAGCCCCAGCATTTT
TRBV29-1	TRBJ2-3	TRBD2	many	CSVATSGGTDTQYF	TGCAGCGTGGCGACTAGCGGGGGCACAGATACGCAGTATTTT
TRBV20-1	TRBJ2-5	NA	many	CSGSGHQETQYF	TGCAGTGGGTCGGGACACCAAGAGACCCAGTACTTC
TRBV9	TRBJ2-1	NA	many	CASSVASSYNEQFF	TGTGCCAGCAGCGTCGCAAGCTCCTACAATGAGCAGTTCTTC
TRBV3-1	TRBJ1-3	NA	many	CASRLTSSGNTIYF	TGTGCCAGCAGACTCACGTCCTCTGGAAACACCATATATTTT
TRBV7-3	TRBJ2-3	NA	many	CASSSQGWDTQYF	TGTGCCAGCAGCTCACAGGGTTGGGATACGCAGTATTTT
TRBV20-1	TRBJ2-5	NA	many	CSARGREFQETQYF	TGCAGTGCTAGAGGCCGGGAATTCCAAGAGACCCAGTACTTC
TRBV20-1	TRBJ2-1	NA	many	CSADRGSNNEQFF	TGCAGTGCTGATAGGGGGTCCAACAATGAGCAGTTCTTC
TRBV20-1	TRBJ2-1	NA	NA	CSAREPRGYPREQFF	TGCAGTGCTAGAGAGCCCCGCGGATACCCGCGGGAGCAGTTCTTC
TRBV5-1	TRBJ2-2	NA	many	CASSTSGGFTGELFF	TGCGCCAGCAGCACATCGGGCGGGTTCACCGGGGAGCTGTTTTTT
TRBV5-1	TRBJ2-1	TRBD2	many	CASSLIPGTSNNEQFF	TGCGCCAGCAGTTTGATACCCGGGACTAGCAACAATGAGCAGTTCTTC
TRBV5-1	TRBJ2-1	NA	many	CASSLAGDISYNEQFF	TGCGCCAGCAGCCTTGCCGGGGACATTTCCTACAATGAGCAGTTCTTC
TRBV10-3	TRBJ2-1	TRBD1	many	CATQRGQGHEQFF	TGTGCCACTCAGCGGGGACAGGGACATGAGCAGTTCTTC
TRBV18	TRBJ2-5	NA	many	CASSQLRETQYF	TGTGCCAGCTCACAGCTCAGGGAGACCCAGTACTTC